The sequence of this T cell receptor (beta chain) was determined in a study of long-term antiretroviral therapy in people with HIV (dated by TCRdb to 2022 to 2024). Study-wide context: Collection of the earliest samples took place about a decade ahead of the 2015 WHO recommendation for immediate ART, at a time when ART was typically delayed until CD4 counts fell. Whether ART initiation and durable HIV suppression were associated with changes in peripheral blood TRB repertoire composition and diversity was tested in a retrospective serial study. A total of 192 cryopreserved PBMC samples were contributed to the cohort by 30 adults with confirmed HIV infection, with samples collected serially over a mean of roughly six years (range 1-12). Of the approximately 32 participants with HIV, about a dozen were female. No cross-contamination during QIAcube processing turned up in test extractions that ran a monoclonal T-cell line alongside 33 polyclonal samples.

Participants were included only if at least one PBMC sample before ART initiation and at least two post-ART samples were available. All participants with HIV were treated in the United States of America. Before DNA extraction, cryopreserved samples of roughly 0.9-11 million PBMC were thawed and then washed. At the time of the earliest PBMC sample for each participant with HIV, ages ranged from 23 to 54 years. Per participant, PBMC samples came from 1-4 timepoints prior to ART initiation and 2-8 timepoints following ART initiation, for a median of 7 samples. Serial HIV viral load, CD4+ T-cell count, ART history and demographic data were obtained for every participant. Genomic DNA was extracted from unsorted PBMC with a Qiagen kit on a QIAcube, processed in batches of 12 samples. This clone was seen a handful of times. Its antigen has not been determined. No base-level quality is on record; no much larger clone is a single base apart.

Overall study results and their limits: The samples span the years 2004 to 2017, and the ART regimens used at that time may not be as effective as current regimens. Inferences about post-ART repertoire changes were limited because no data were available on ART adherence, viral resistance or therapy changes. The repertoire was dominated across all time points by expanded TRB clones identified before ART initiation, although this dominance was seen to fluctuate and to decrease in many PLHIV after ART. Compared with controls, HIV repertoires had narrower CDR3 length ranges, and the network structure pointed to an antigen-experienced repertoire that shifted only slightly toward naive after ART. Starting ART was linked to a significant rise in TRB diversity, yet even after long-term ART the diversity remained significantly lower than in transplant donor controls. Because PBMC availability was limited, only the TCR beta chain was sequenced, with no alpha chain pairing. Because pre-ART samples had limited cell numbers, unsorted PBMC were profiled rather than sorted CD4+ and CD8+ T cells.

Trimming removed 4 bases from V and 4 bases from J, leaving 3 bases between the germline ends. The germline V gene yields MNHEY for CDR1 and SVGAGI for CDR2. The CDR3 goes from the cysteine to the phenylalanine over 11 residues. Left in the record is the CDR3 DNA by itself, 33 bases read in frame from the first base. Sequencing of the TRB variable region was done with the immunoSEQ hsTCRB v3.0 assay at survey level resolution. The targeted TRB sequencing depth was 40,000-50,000 T-cell genomes per sample. TRB libraries were pooled and sequenced on an Illumina MiSeq using a v3 150-cycle kit. The paper's data handling went like this. Repertoire analysis ran in R within a reproducible Nextflow workflow covering QC, data transformation and analysis. LymphoSeq2, an R package for exploring AIRR-Seq data, was used to implement the custom analyses. A handful of samples that produced fewer than 5000 total TRB sequences were removed, so some 180 HIV repertoires were analyzed. Among the approximately 190 HIV repertoires that were kept, 59 were collected before ART initiation and more than 120 were collected after ART initiation. Repertoires were downsampled to 5000 TRB nucleotide sequences, with summary statistics averaged over 100 downsampling iterations. TRB sequences were retained for analysis only if CDR3 regions of at least seven amino acids were present. Diversity was measured with a Shannon entropy-derived clonality score and the Gini coefficient. In the repertoire networks, any two of the top 5000 CDR3 amino acid sequences were linked whenever the two sequences differed by an edit distance of one. Antigen specificity groups and MHC restriction were predicted for TRB CDR3 amino acid sequences with GLIPH2. CDR3 amino acid sequences were matched against VDJdb and McPAS-TCR to flag known CMV, EBV, HIV or tissue antigen associations. Pre-ART, post-ART and control groups were compared with Wilcoxon signed-rank tests and Holm-Bonferroni correction. This immuneACCESS table, as held by TCRdb, lists in-frame sequences with V and J called but not all clones. Of the missing ones, under half trace to an unresolved V gene in checked studies; the others have no known cause. Clone size and the V and J calls come from that table; the DNA yielded D and trimming. This sample lists tens of thousands of clones; around four fifths were detected once. Jointly, the top ten make up approximately 10% of the sample.

This sequence originates from a woman aged 40 to 50 with HIV. The material sequenced was unsorted PBMCs, taken 1.1 years before starting antiretroviral therapy. The chain is assembled from TRBV6-5 and TRBJ2-3; the D gene cannot be named for sure. The sequence in DNA is TGTGCCAGCAGTTCAGCAGATACGCAGTATTTT. Its amino acids are CASSSADTQYF.